This T cell receptor beta chain was obtained from a study of T-cell memory formation after mild COVID-19. Study observations and caveats: Specificity for SARS-CoV-2 was not confirmed among the second-wave clones peaking on day 37. A balance of CD4 and CD8 characterized clones contracting day 15 to 85, whereas later expanders leaned CD4+.

This clonotype turned up a few times. Antigen: not known. Using constant-segment primers, 5'RACE produced TCR alpha and TCR beta cDNA libraries carrying sample barcodes and UMIs. TCRdb processed the 5' RACE reads anew with MiXCR; each CDR3 protein has one entry. The sample shows 350,000 to 400,000 distinct CDR3 sequences, around 14% of them seen only once. The germline CDR1 and CDR2 sequences are DFQATT and SNEGSKA (reference sequence). This CDR3 contains 8 residues. V lost 7 bases and J lost 6, with 1 base in between. This chain joins TRBV20-1 and TRBJ2-1; D unclear. Specimen: PBMCs or a T cell subset sorted from them (not recorded which). The receptor comes from a young man who had mild COVID-19 (a few samples of this study predate the infection). Cell type and time point are not known. The CDR3 region has the DNA TGCAGTGGCAATGAGCAGTTCTTC. Protein product: CSGNEQFF.